This T cell receptor (beta chain) appears in the sequencing data of a study of T cell responses to AZD1222 COVID-19 vaccine. Assay: immunoSEQ multiplex PCR; the TCRdb copy retains only in-frame clones and omits some. The sample lists 80,000 to 100,000 clones, over 75% occurring once. This clonotype was sampled from an adult who received the AZD1222 COVID-19 vaccine. The sample in question was peripheral blood, obtained 28 days after the second AZD1222 dose.

CDR3: CASSDGFPGDNQPQHF. CDR3 in DNA: TGTGCCAGCAGTGATGGCTTTCCGGGGGACAATCAGCCCCAGCATTTT. V and J are TRBV2 and TRBJ1-5, with a tentative D call TRBD1 (5 bases). Germline V gene sequence: CDR1 SNHLY, CDR2 FYNNEI. Between the trimmed V and J ends, which lost 3 bases and 3 bases, there was a span of 15 bases. The CDR3 runs 16 residues.